This T cell receptor (delta chain) was obtained from a study of γδ T cells in repeated Plasmodium falciparum infection. Study-level information: Over approximately 640 days, donors received four mosquito-bite P. falciparum NF54 infections.

Flow sorting of PBMC yielded separate Vgamma9/Vdelta2+ and Vdelta2-negative gammadelta T cell populations for bulk repertoire analysis. This clone was seen a handful of times. Its antigen is currently unknown. With a far larger clone one base away, a read error is the likely cause. This sample also contains other DNA sequences that code for the same CDR3. This CDR3 contains 21 residues. With 3 bases clipped from V and 0 bases from J, the junction kept 20 bases outside the gene matches. The germline CDR1 and CDR2 sequences are TSWWSYY and QGS. TCRdb re-called the multiplex PCR reads via CATT. The repertoire holds 50,000 to 60,000 delta-chain clones, with roughly 2% as singletons. Findings of the study overall: In Vdelta2-negative, largely Vdelta1+, gammadelta repertoires, repeated controlled infections appeared to drive clonal selection waves.

The chain carries TRDV1 and TRDJ1; 9 bases align to TRDD2. TCRdb lists no J gene, so it was determined here by aligning the DNA to germline. This TCR came from a pool of human donors (malaria-infected and uninfected, not separated). Sequencing was performed on gamma-delta T cells from blood. The CDR3 is CALGDPSYAVLGVIYTDKLIF. The DNA for the CDR3 is TGTGCTCTTGGGGATCCTTCCTACGCCGTACTAGGGGTTATATACACCGATAAACTCATCTTT.